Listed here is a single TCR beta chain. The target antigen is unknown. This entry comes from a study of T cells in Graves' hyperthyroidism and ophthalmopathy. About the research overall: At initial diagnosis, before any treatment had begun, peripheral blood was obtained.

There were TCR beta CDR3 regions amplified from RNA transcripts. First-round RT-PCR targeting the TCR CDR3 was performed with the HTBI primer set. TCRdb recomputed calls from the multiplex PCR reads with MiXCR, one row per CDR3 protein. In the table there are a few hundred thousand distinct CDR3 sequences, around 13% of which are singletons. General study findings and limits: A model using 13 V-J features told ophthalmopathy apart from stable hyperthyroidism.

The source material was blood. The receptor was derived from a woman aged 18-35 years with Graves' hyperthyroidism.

The CDR3 DNA is TGTGCCACCAGGTCACGACAGGGGAATGAGCAGTTCTTC. It specifies CATRSRQGNEQFF. The chain couples TRBV24-1 to TRBJ2-1; 8 bases are shared with TRBD1. CDR3 size: 13 residues. The J segment lost 7 bases and the V segment lost 7 bases, leaving 5 bases of the junction unmatched. Per germline, CDR1 KGHDR and CDR2 SFDVKD.